This TCR beta chain was profiled in a study of T cell changes during pregnancy in multiple sclerosis (dated by TCRdb to the late 2010s). For the study in its entirety: Changes in the T cell repertoire over the course of pregnancy were examined in this study in women with multiple sclerosis.

The library was obtained by the immunoSEQ multiplex PCR assay. This immuneACCESS table, as held by TCRdb, lists in-frame sequences with V and J called but not all clones. Of the missing ones, under half trace to an unresolved V gene in checked studies; the others have no known cause. For this sample the table gives 20,000 to 25,000 clones, of which 85% were detected only once. Around 7.6% of the sample rests with the top ten. In the germline V gene (reference sequence), CDR1 corresponds to SSHAT and CDR2 to FNYEAQ. Spanning cysteine to phenylalanine, the CDR3 consists of 13 amino acids. Of the read, only the CDR3 DNA is kept; its 39 bases are in frame from base 1. Relative to germline, V is 1 base shorter and J is 7 bases shorter, with 11 bases between their ends. Note on this clone: Its antigen remains unidentified. Base qualities are not provided; no much larger clone lies one nucleotide away.

Recombination connected TRBV7-7 to TRBJ2-7, with the D segment identity uncertain. The sequence was obtained from a female donor with multiple sclerosis, enrolled in a pregnancy study. Sequencing used CD8+ T cells from peripheral blood mononuclear cells, obtained before pregnancy. The CDR3 loop reads CASSLGVGLEQYF. The DNA sequence is TGTGCCAGCAGCTTAGGGGTTGGGCTTGAGCAGTACTTC.